These T cell receptor beta chains were read from a single sample in a study of technical replicates of blood from a few donors. Assay used: immunoSEQ multiplex PCR; TCRdb lists only in-frame clones, some missing. This table has about 81,000 clones, approximately 96% appearing once. Sequenced material: T cells isolated from PBMCs. Receptors were obtained from a human donor in good health. Each CDR3 is given with its conserved first and last residue. D genes are given only for firm matches. Size is omitted from some rows. Given values are once, few, many or a class for expanded clones.

clone_size: NA; j_call: TRBJ1-1; d_call: NA; v_call: TRBV2; cdr3_aa: CASSEDRVNTEAFF; cdr3_nt: TGTGCCAGCAGTGAAGACAGGGTGAACACTGAAGCTTTCTTT
clone_size: NA; j_call: TRBJ2-5; d_call: TRBD2; v_call: TRBV2; cdr3_aa: CASSDEGGPASGRRETQYF; cdr3_nt: TGTGCCAGCAGTGATGAGGGGGGCCCTGCTAGCGGGAGAAGGGAGACCCAGTACTTC
clone_size: NA; j_call: TRBJ2-5; d_call: NA; v_call: TRBV2; cdr3_aa: CASSDWRASKETQYF; cdr3_nt: TGTGCCAGCAGTGACTGGCGGGCGTCTAAAGAGACCCAGTACTTC
clone_size: NA; j_call: TRBJ2-1; d_call: TRBD2; v_call: TRBV6-4; cdr3_aa: CASSPLAEYNEQFF; cdr3_nt: TGTGCCAGCAGTCCACTAGCGGAGTACAATGAGCAGTTCTTC
clone_size: NA; j_call: TRBJ2-3; d_call: NA; v_call: TRBV29-1; cdr3_aa: CSVVRDRSDTQYF; cdr3_nt: TGCAGCGTTGTGAGGGATCGATCAGATACGCAGTATTTT
clone_size: NA; j_call: TRBJ2-7; d_call: NA; v_call: TRBV25-1; cdr3_aa: CASSPRGGEYEQYF; cdr3_nt: TGTGCCAGCAGTCCCCGGGGCGGGGAATACGAGCAGTACTTC
clone_size: NA; j_call: TRBJ1-5; d_call: NA; v_call: TRBV28; cdr3_aa: CASSFLSRRSSNQPQHF; cdr3_nt: TGTGCCAGCAGTTTTCTAAGTCGGAGGTCTAGCAATCAGCCCCAGCATTTT
clone_size: NA; j_call: TRBJ2-7; d_call: TRBD1; v_call: TRBV6-5; cdr3_aa: CASSYGTDLDEQYF; cdr3_nt: TGTGCCAGCAGTTACGGGACAGATTTGGACGAGCAGTACTTC
clone_size: NA; j_call: TRBJ2-7; d_call: NA; v_call: TRBV19; cdr3_aa: CASSIGGRGYEQYF; cdr3_nt: TGTGCCAGTAGTATCGGGGGCAGGGGGTACGAGCAGTACTTC
clone_size: NA; j_call: TRBJ1-3; d_call: NA; v_call: TRBV11-2; cdr3_aa: CASSERQSPGNTIYF; cdr3_nt: TGTGCCAGCAGCGAAAGACAGTCACCCGGAAACACCATATATTTT
clone_size: NA; j_call: TRBJ1-4; d_call: NA; v_call: TRBV4-2; cdr3_aa: CASSQGPTGISEKLFF; cdr3_nt: TGTGCCAGCAGCCAAGGCCCGACAGGAATAAGTGAAAAACTGTTTTTT
clone_size: NA; j_call: TRBJ1-2; d_call: NA; v_call: TRBV2; cdr3_aa: CASSDLIAPGGGYTF; cdr3_nt: TGTGCCAGCAGTGACCTTATCGCTCCCGGAGGCGGCTACACCTTC
clone_size: NA; j_call: TRBJ2-7; d_call: TRBD1; v_call: TRBV6-6; cdr3_aa: CASSYPGQGIYEQYF; cdr3_nt: TGTGCCAGCAGTTACCCCGGACAGGGTATTTACGAGCAGTACTTC
clone_size: NA; j_call: TRBJ1-2; d_call: NA; v_call: TRBV15; cdr3_aa: CATSRLNYGYTF; cdr3_nt: TGTGCCACCAGCAGACTTAACTATGGCTACACCTTC
clone_size: NA; j_call: TRBJ1-2; d_call: NA; v_call: TRBV7-9; cdr3_aa: CASSSRGPNYGYTF; cdr3_nt: TGTGCCAGCAGCTCCAGGGGCCCTAACTATGGCTACACCTTC
clone_size: NA; j_call: TRBJ2-1; d_call: TRBD2; v_call: TRBV29-1; cdr3_aa: CSVDGLRAGGLDEQFF; cdr3_nt: TGCAGCGTTGACGGGTTGCGAGCGGGAGGGCTCGATGAGCAGTTCTTC
clone_size: NA; j_call: TRBJ2-5; d_call: NA; v_call: TRBV20-1; cdr3_aa: CSAGGSETQYF; cdr3_nt: TGCAGTGCAGGGGGTTCAGAGACCCAGTACTTC
clone_size: NA; j_call: TRBJ1-2; d_call: NA; v_call: TRBV6-1; cdr3_aa: CASSEEYKYTGYHGYTF; cdr3_nt: TGTGCCAGCAGTGAAGAGTACAAGTATACAGGGTATCATGGCTACACCTTC
clone_size: NA; j_call: TRBJ2-5; d_call: NA; v_call: TRBV28; cdr3_aa: CASHQEARELLLFQETQYF; cdr3_nt: TGTGCCAGCCACCAAGAAGCGAGGGAGCTGCTTCTCTTCCAAGAGACCCAGTACTTC
clone_size: NA; j_call: TRBJ2-5; d_call: NA; v_call: TRBV4-3; cdr3_aa: CASSRILAEQETQYF; cdr3_nt: TGCGCCAGCAGCCGAATCTTAGCGGAACAAGAGACCCAGTACTTC
clone_size: NA; j_call: TRBJ1-4; d_call: NA; v_call: TRBV9; cdr3_aa: CASSVDPYLSTNEKLFF; cdr3_nt: TGTGCCAGCAGCGTAGATCCCTACTTATCAACTAATGAAAAACTGTTTTTT
clone_size: once; j_call: TRBJ1-1; d_call: TRBD1; v_call: TRBV15; cdr3_aa: CATSEPRTGDTEAFF; cdr3_nt: TGTGCCACCAGCGAACCAAGGACAGGGGACACTGAAGCTTTCTTT
clone_size: NA; j_call: TRBJ2-1; d_call: TRBD2; v_call: TRBV11-2; cdr3_aa: CASTKTSGGYNEQFF; cdr3_nt: TGTGCCAGCACAAAGACTAGCGGGGGGTACAATGAGCAGTTCTTC
clone_size: NA; j_call: TRBJ1-2; d_call: NA; v_call: TRBV14; cdr3_aa: CASSQTGNYGYTF; cdr3_nt: TGTGCCAGCAGCCAAACAGGGAACTATGGCTACACCTTC
clone_size: NA; j_call: TRBJ1-2; d_call: TRBD1; v_call: TRBV27; cdr3_aa: CASSVAPGTGIYGYTF; cdr3_nt: TGTGCCAGCAGCGTAGCCCCCGGGACAGGGATATATGGCTACACCTTC
clone_size: NA; j_call: TRBJ2-1; d_call: TRBD2; v_call: TRBV30; cdr3_aa: CAWKGTSATKYNEQFF; cdr3_nt: TGTGCCTGGAAGGGGACTAGCGCGACTAAATACAATGAGCAGTTCTTC
clone_size: NA; j_call: TRBJ1-2; d_call: NA; v_call: TRBV7-9; cdr3_aa: CASSLGPTGLANYGYTF; cdr3_nt: TGTGCCAGCAGCTTAGGCCCTACAGGGCTAGCTAACTATGGCTACACCTTC
clone_size: NA; j_call: TRBJ2-1; d_call: TRBD2; v_call: TRBV30; cdr3_aa: CAWSDSGSRDEQFF; cdr3_nt: TGTGCCTGGAGTGACAGCGGGAGTCGAGATGAGCAGTTCTTC
clone_size: NA; j_call: TRBJ1-1; d_call: TRBD1; v_call: TRBV28; cdr3_aa: CASSTPGQGNTEAFF; cdr3_nt: TGTGCCAGCAGCACACCCGGACAGGGGAACACTGAAGCTTTCTTT
clone_size: NA; j_call: TRBJ1-4; d_call: NA; v_call: TRBV2; cdr3_aa: CASSEAWVSRFEEKLFF; cdr3_nt: TGTGCCAGCAGTGAAGCTTGGGTGTCCAGGTTTGAGGAAAAACTGTTTTTT
clone_size: once; j_call: TRBJ2-7; d_call: TRBD1; v_call: TRBV28; cdr3_aa: CASRPTGGFYEQYF; cdr3_nt: TGTGCCAGCAGGCCGACAGGGGGATTTTACGAGCAGTACTTC
clone_size: NA; j_call: TRBJ2-4; d_call: NA; v_call: TRBV6-5; cdr3_aa: CASGTQPGNIQYF; cdr3_nt: TGTGCCAGCGGGACTCAACCGGGAAACATTCAGTACTTC